The 31 T cell receptor beta chains presented below share a single source sample, sequenced in a study of early T cells in non-severe SARS-CoV-2 infection. In TCRdb, the 5' RACE reads were re-called with MiXCR into one record per CDR3 protein. The data contain about 99,000 distinct CDR3 sequences, over 15% of them seen just once; the ten biggest clones take up 0.95% to 1.5%. Sample: whole blood. Every receptor here comes from an adult who was a healthcare worker with PCR-confirmed SARS-CoV-2 infection or an uninfected control (not recorded which).

There are a few counts of this clonotype. The V call is TRBV19, the J call TRBJ1-5; D possibly corresponds to TRBD1 (5 bases). Trimming shortened V by 5 bases and J by 3 bases, and 14 bases separated the two germline ends. This CDR3 region has 15 residues. CDR1 is LNHDA and CDR2 is SQIVND in the germline V gene (reference sequence). CDR3: CASSVFGGNNQPQHF. In DNA form, the CDR3 reads TGTGCCAGTAGTGTTTTCGGGGGGAACAATCAGCCCCAGCATTTT.

This clonotype appeared a few times. This chain uses TRBV6-6 with TRBJ1-3; D is unresolved. Germline V gives CDR1 MNHNY, CDR2 SVGAGI (reference sequence). The V gene lost 0 bases and the J gene lost 0 bases, with 6 bases spanning the gap. There are 15 residues in the CDR3. As DNA, the CDR3 is TGTGCCAGCAGTTACTCGGGCAGCTCTGGAAACACCATATATTTT. This encodes CASSYSGSSGNTIYF.

This clonotype was observed a handful of times. The V and J genes are TRBV2 and TRBJ2-1; 9 positions agree with TRBD2. The CDR3 totals 16 residues. V was clipped by 4 bases and J by 4 bases; unmatched bases: 8. Germline CDR1 SNHLY, CDR2 FYNNEI. CDR3 sequence: CASSARSGGLYNEQFF. The CDR3 nucleotides read TGTGCCAGCAGTGCGCGAAGCGGGGGGCTGTACAATGAGCAGTTCTTC.

The V gene is TRBV27, the J gene TRBJ2-3; the match to TRBD1 covers 10 bases. The J segment lost 0 bases and the V segment lost 1 base, leaving 7 bases of the junction unmatched. The germline CDR1 and CDR2 sequences are MNHEY and SMNVEV (reference sequence). The CDR3 has 18 amino acids. Written as DNA, the CDR3 is TGTGCCAGCAGTTTATTTGACAGGGGGCCCCAAAGCACAGATACGCAGTATTTT. Amino acids: CASSLFDRGPQSTDTQYF.

V gene TRBV29-1 combines with J gene TRBJ1-1; possibly TRBD1 for D (6 bases). Trimming cost V 6 bases and J 3 bases, with 11 bases left between them. The germline V gene encodes CDR1 SQVTM and CDR2 ANQGSEA. The CDR3 sequence is 12 residues long. CDR3 sequence: CSVHPGDTEAFF. The CDR3 DNA reads as TGCAGCGTACACCCAGGGGACACTGAAGCTTTCTTT.

This clonotype was counted ten times or more. The V and J genes are TRBV27 and TRBJ2-7, with D unresolved. V was clipped by 4 bases and J by 10 bases, with 14 bases between them. The CDR3 loop spans 12 amino acids. Germline V gene sequence: CDR1 MNHEY, CDR2 SMNVEV (reference sequence). CDR3 coding DNA: TGTGCCAGCAGTTCAGCTTTTGGGGTTCAGTACTTC. Protein product: CASSSAFGVQYF.

In this sample, this clonotype turned up a few times. The CDR3 loop reads CASSQSSVGGELFF. The DNA of the CDR3 is TGTGCCAGCAGCCAGTCCTCTGTGGGCGGGGAGCTGTTTTTT. The chain has TRBV4-2 and TRBJ2-2; D not certain. Germline V gene data show CDR1 as LGHNA and CDR2 as YNFKEQ. This CDR3 is 14 amino acids long. V lost 3 bases, J lost 7 bases, and 12 bases lay in between.

This clonotype was detected only a few times. V gene TRBV15 combines with J gene TRBJ2-2; D call uncertain. This CDR3 region has 15 residues. V lost 0 bases to trimming and J lost 1 base, with 6 bases between them. Germline V gene lookup returns CDR1 LNHNV and CDR2 YYDKDF (reference sequence). The CDR3 DNA is TGTGCCACCAGCAGAGAGTGGGGGAACACCGGGGAGCTGTTTTTT. Its protein is CATSREWGNTGELFF.

The CDR3 nucleotides are TGCGCCAGCAGCTTGGTTGCGACAGACACAGATACGCAGTATTTT. This encodes CASSLVATDTDTQYF. The chain couples TRBV5-1 to TRBJ2-3, with D perhaps matching TRBD1 (5 bases). Deletions cut 0 bases from V and 2 bases from J, with 10 bases between. The CDR3 spans 15 residues. Germline CDR1 and CDR2: SGHRS and YFSETQ.

This clonotype was counted between two and nine times. The chain recombines TRBV11-2 with TRBJ2-1; D remains ambiguous. Germline CDR1 reads SGHAT; CDR2 reads FQNNGV. The CDR3 extends over 15 amino acids. Between the trimmed V and J ends, which lost 5 bases and 4 bases, there was a span of 15 bases. CDR3 in amino acids: CASSPLGTSYNEQFF. The CDR3 DNA follows: TGTGCCAGCAGCCCATTAGGAACCTCGTACAATGAGCAGTTCTTC.

The chain has TRBV7-8 and TRBJ2-2; D may be TRBD1 or TRBD2 (6 bases each). With 7 bases removed from V and 4 bases from J, the gap between germline ends came to 22 bases. The CDR3 consists of 17 residues. Germline CDR1 SGHVS, CDR2 FQNEAQ. The CDR3 DNA sequence: TGTGCCAGCAACACAATGGGCCAGGGGAGGTCCACCGGGGAGCTGTTTTTT. Its protein product is CASNTMGQGRSTGELFF.

In its sample, this clonotype was seen once. The J gene is TRBJ1-2, the V gene TRBV5-5; unclear D gene. This CDR3 is 14 amino acids long. The germline V gene has CDR1 SGHKS and CDR2 YYEKEE (reference sequence). The germline V and J ends were trimmed by 0 bases and 0 bases, with 6 bases remaining between them. CDR3 sequence (DNA): TGTGCCAGCAGCTTGGCAGAACCTAACTATGGCTACACCTTC. This gives the protein CASSLAEPNYGYTF.

This rearrangement joins TRBV15 to TRBJ2-5, with unresolved D. The germline V and J ends were trimmed by 1 base and 2 bases, with 8 bases remaining between them. The CDR3 loop spans 14 amino acids. Germline CDR1 is LNHNV and CDR2 is YYDKDF (reference sequence). The CDR3 coding sequence is TGTGCCACCAGCAGAGTAGGATTGCAAGAGACCCAGTACTTC. This translates into CATSRVGLQETQYF.

This clonotype occurred many times. The chain combines TRBV27 with TRBJ2-6, with 8 bases aligning to TRBD1. V shed 8 bases, J shed 0 bases, and the junction held 3 bases outside the gene matches. The CDR3 spans 15 residues. Looked up from germline, CDR1 is MNHEY and CDR2 is SMNVEV (reference sequence). CDR3 sequence reads: CASQGAPSGANVLTF. CDR3 bases: TGTGCCAGCCAGGGGGCTCCCTCTGGGGCCAACGTCCTGACTTTC. The whole variable domain, filled in from reference TRBV27 and TRBJ2-6, reads EAQVTQNPRYLITVTGKKLTVTCSQNMNHEYMSWYRQDPGLGLRQIYYSMNVEVTDKGDVPEGYKVSRKEKRNFPLILESPSPNQTSLYFCASQGAPSGANVLTFGAGSRLTVL.

This sequence joins TRBV29-1 and TRBJ2-7, with a tentative D call TRBD1 (5 bases). CDR3 size: 11 residues. V was cut by 4 bases and J by 3 bases, with 7 bases left in between. The germline gives CDR1 SQVTM, CDR2 ANQGSEA. CDR3 sequence (DNA): TGCAGCGTTGGACAGAACTACGAGCAGTACTTC. Protein: CSVGQNYEQYF.

This clonotype was counted many times. The V and J genes are TRBV18 and TRBJ1-1; TRBD1 matches 8 bases. Germline loops: CDR1 KGHSH, CDR2 LQKENI. CDR3 length equals 17 residues. The ends lost 5 bases at V and 4 bases at J; junction bases unmatched: 15. DNA of the CDR3: TGTGCCAGCTCAGCGGGAATGCTCGGACAGGGTTTCACTGAAGCTTTCTTT. Translating it yields CASSAGMLGQGFTEAFF. Combining the CDR3 with reference TRBV18 and TRBJ1-1 gives the whole variable domain NAGVMQNPRHLVRRRGQEARLRCSPMKGHSHVYWYRQLPEEGLKFMVYLQKENIIDESGMPKERFSAEFPKEGPSILRIQQVVRGDSAAYFCASSAGMLGQGFTEAFFGQGTRLTVV.

This chain joins TRBV28 and TRBJ2-3; D call uncertain. V lost 3 bases and J lost 0, with 13 bases in between. This CDR3 comprises 16 residues. Germline V gives CDR1 MDHEN, CDR2 SYDVKM. The CDR3 is CASSLGYSPSTDTQYF. CDR3 nucleotides: TGTGCCAGCAGTTTGGGGTACAGCCCTAGCACAGATACGCAGTATTTT.

The chain recombines TRBV3-1 with TRBJ2-5, with TRBD2 identical over 9 bases. V was clipped by 0 bases and J by 4 bases; unmatched bases: 9. The germline V gene has CDR1 LGHDT and CDR2 YNNKEL (reference sequence). The CDR3 extends over 17 amino acids. The CDR3 coding sequence is TGTGCCAGCAGCCAAGAATTGGCTAGCGGGGCCCCAGAGACCCAGTACTTC. Amino acids: CASSQELASGAPETQYF.

The chain has TRBV19 and TRBJ1-5; D not resolved. Per the germline V gene, CDR1 is LNHDA and CDR2 is SQIVND (reference sequence). V lost 1 base and J 7 bases, leaving 8 bases between the germline ends. CDR3 size: 13 residues. CDR3 sequence: CASSIVPGQPQHF. CDR3 nucleotides: TGTGCCAGTAGTATAGTCCCTGGACAGCCCCAGCATTTT.

Ten or more counts support this clonotype. This chain uses TRBV18 with TRBJ1-1, with 7 positions matching TRBD1. V trimming: 3 bases; J trimming: 3 bases; junction bases outside the gene matches: 7. CDR3 length equals 15 residues. Germline V gene sequence: CDR1 KGHSH, CDR2 LQKENI. The DNA for the CDR3 is TGTGCCAGCTCACCCGACAGGGTCCGGTACACTGAAGCTTTCTTT. Translation: CASSPDRVRYTEAFF.

The CDR3 loop reads CASSPLGRGRTDTQYF. The CDR3 bases are TGTGCCAGCAGCCCGCTGGGGCGGGGCCGCACAGATACGCAGTATTTT. The chain uses TRBV14 and TRBJ2-3; a weak D match, TRBD2 (6 bases). Between the trimmed V and J ends, which lost 4 bases and 1 base, there was a span of 15 bases. CDR3 size: 16 residues. CDR1 SGHDN and CDR2 FVKESK come from the germline V gene.

V gene TRBV29-1 combines with J gene TRBJ2-1, with 8 bases aligning to TRBD2. From germline, CDR1 is SQVTM and CDR2 ANQGSEA. The CDR3 extends over 13 amino acids. J gave up 4 bases and V 7 bases, and 6 bases lay outside the gene matches. Here the CDR3 reads CSALLADYNEQFF. Written as DNA, the CDR3 is TGCAGCGCTCTACTAGCGGATTACAATGAGCAGTTCTTC.

This clonotype was seen ten or more times. This chain links TRBV6-2 or TRBV6-3 with TRBJ1-5, with D unresolved. Germline V CDR1 and CDR2: MNHEY, SVGEGT. CDR3 size: 14 residues. With 5 bases removed from V and 6 bases from J, the gap between germline ends came to 14 bases. CDR3 residues: CASSPGRGAQPQHF. In DNA form, the CDR3 reads TGTGCCAGCAGTCCCGGCCGGGGAGCTCAGCCCCAGCATTTT.

The rearrangement joins TRBV11-2 to TRBJ2-5; possible D gene TRBD2, 6 bases. CDR1 is SGHAT, CDR2 FQNNGV, per germline. The V end was cut by 6 bases, the J end by 5 bases, with 19 bases between. The CDR3 is 15 residues long. In nucleotides, the CDR3 is TGTGCCAGCAGTTTTCGGAGGACTAACACGGAGACCCAGTACTTC. Translating gives CASSFRRTNTETQYF.

J is TRBJ1-2 and V is TRBV5-6, with 8 bases lining up with TRBD1. CDR1 is SGHDT, CDR2 YYEEEE, per germline. Trimming removed 4 bases from V and 4 bases from J; junction bases left unmatched: 12. The CDR3 is 16 amino acids. As DNA, the CDR3 is TGTGCCAGCAGCCTCGGACAGGGAAGGGCAATCTATGGCTACACCTTC. Its translation is CASSLGQGRAIYGYTF.

This clonotype appeared a few times. V is TRBV5-1 and J is TRBJ2-7; D is ambiguous. Per germline, CDR1 SGHRS and CDR2 YFSETQ. This CDR3 has 16 residues. V was clipped by 0 bases and J by 3 bases, with 16 bases between them. In DNA, the CDR3 is TGCGCCAGCAGCTTGGAGACGCCCAATTCTTACTACGAGCAGTACTTC. Translation gives CASSLETPNSYYEQYF.

The chain is built from TRBV20-1 and TRBJ1-2; unclear D gene. CDR1 DFQATT and CDR2 SNEGSKA come from the germline V gene (reference sequence). The CDR3 has 14 amino acids. V lost 4 bases to trimming and J lost 1 base, with 13 bases between them. The CDR3 DNA reads TGCAGTGCTAAAAGTTGGGATTTTAACTATGGCTACACCTTC. It translates to CSAKSWDFNYGYTF.

This chain uses TRBV4-3 with TRBJ2-5; D might be TRBD1 or TRBD2, each matching 5 bases. V lost 4 bases and J 5 bases, leaving 11 bases between the germline ends. The germline V gene encodes CDR1 LGHNA and CDR2 YSLEER. The CDR3 sequence is 13 residues long. As DNA, the CDR3 is TGCGCCAGCAGCCGAAGAGAGGGGGAGACCCAGTACTTC. It specifies CASSRREGETQYF.

This chain uses TRBV30 with TRBJ2-3; D not resolved. Germline V gene sequence: CDR1 GTSNPN, CDR2 SVGIG (reference sequence). Trimming took off 0 bases at V and 5 bases at J, with 15 bases between the two ends. The CDR3 spans 15 residues. CDR3 sequence (DNA): TGTGCCTGGAGTGTAACGAGAACCCTCCAAGATACGCAGTATTTT. Its translation is CAWSVTRTLQDTQYF.

V and J are TRBV24-1 and TRBJ2-1; D perhaps matches TRBD2 (6 bases). The germline gives CDR1 KGHDR, CDR2 SFDVKD. Between the trimmed V and J ends, which lost 6 bases and 7 bases, there was a span of 12 bases. This CDR3 region has 13 residues. The CDR3 bases are TGTGCCACCAGTACCTTCCGGGAGAATGAGCAGTTCTTC. Amino acid sequence: CATSTFRENEQFF.

Ten or more counts support this clonotype. The gene calls are TRBV15 and TRBJ1-4; D remains unclear. The CDR3 totals 12 residues. CDR1 and CDR2 from the germline V gene are LNHNV and YYDKDF (reference sequence). The germline V and J ends were trimmed by 5 bases and 8 bases, with 9 bases remaining between them. CDR3 sequence reads: CATSWHSEKLFF. The CDR3 coding sequence is TGTGCCACCAGCTGGCACTCGGAAAAACTGTTTTTT.